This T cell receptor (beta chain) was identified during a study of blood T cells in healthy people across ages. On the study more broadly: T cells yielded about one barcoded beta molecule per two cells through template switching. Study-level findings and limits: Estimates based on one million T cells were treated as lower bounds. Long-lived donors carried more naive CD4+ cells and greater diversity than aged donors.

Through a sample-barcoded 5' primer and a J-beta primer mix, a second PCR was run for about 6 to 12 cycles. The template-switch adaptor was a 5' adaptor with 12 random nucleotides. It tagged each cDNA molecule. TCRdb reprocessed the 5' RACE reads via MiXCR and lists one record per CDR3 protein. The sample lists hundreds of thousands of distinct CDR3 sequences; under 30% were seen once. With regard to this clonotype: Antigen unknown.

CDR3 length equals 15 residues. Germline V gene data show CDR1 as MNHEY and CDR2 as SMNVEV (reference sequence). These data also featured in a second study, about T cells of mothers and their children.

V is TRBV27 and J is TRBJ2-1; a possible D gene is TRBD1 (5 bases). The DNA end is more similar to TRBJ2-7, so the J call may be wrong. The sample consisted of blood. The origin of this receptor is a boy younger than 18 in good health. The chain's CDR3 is CASSLSQGPDYEQYF. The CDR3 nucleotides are TGTGCCAGCAGTTTAAGTCAGGGCCCAGACTACGAGCAGTACTTC.